A single sample is the source of the 8 T cell receptor beta chains below, sequenced in a study of blood T cell repertoires in COVID-19. TCRdb's copy holds only in-frame clones and misses some; the assay was immunoSEQ multiplex PCR. Of some 150,000 clones listed, roughly 82% were seen once; the top ten hold about 8.4%. The sample consisted of peripheral blood. These receptors were taken from a woman in her seventies with acute or convalescent COVID-19.

The rearrangement links TRBV6-6 to TRBJ2-7, with a possible D match to TRBD1 (6 bases). Germline V gene sequence: CDR1 MNHNY, CDR2 SVGAGI (reference sequence). The CDR3 loop spans 12 amino acids. The V end was cut by 5 bases, the J end by 5 bases, with 10 bases between. In nucleotides, the CDR3 is TGTGCCAGCAGTCTCGAGGGGGACGAGCAGTACTTC. Residues: CASSLEGDEQYF.

The chain carries TRBV10-3 and TRBJ1-5; D not resolved. The CDR3 is 16 residues long. Germline values: CDR1 ENHRY, CDR2 SYGVKD. V was pared by 0 bases and J by 4 bases, with 13 bases between. In DNA, the CDR3 is TGTGCCATCAGTGAGTCCGAATCCGGGTCGAATCAGCCCCAGCATTTT. As protein: CAISESESGSNQPQHF.

The chain employs TRBV10-1 and TRBJ1-5, with D possibly being TRBD1 (6 bases). Trimming shortened V by 9 bases and J by 1 base, and 34 bases separated the two germline ends. From germline, CDR1 is WNHNN and CDR2 SYGVQD (reference sequence). The CDR3 runs to 21 residues. CDR3 sequence reads: CASQSGMSGVLSVRSNQPQHF. DNA of the CDR3: TGCGCCAGTCAGAGTGGAATGTCAGGGGTTCTTAGTGTGAGAAGCAATCAGCCCCAGCATTTT.

CDR3 coding DNA: TGTGCCATTGGACAGAACCAAGAGACCCAGTACTTC. This gives the protein CAIGQNQETQYF. The chain employs TRBV10-3 and TRBJ2-5; tentative D call: TRBD1 (6 bases). Germline lookup yields CDR1 ENHRY and CDR2 SYGVKD. The CDR3 is 12 amino acids. Trimming left V 9 bases short and J 0 bases short, with 8 bases between.

The chain combines TRBV20-1 with TRBJ2-2; a possible D gene is TRBD2 (6 bases). The CDR3 contains 14 residues. Trimming pared 3 bases from V and 1 base from J, leaving 9 bases between. Per germline, CDR1 DFQATT and CDR2 SNEGSKA (reference sequence). The CDR3 nucleotides read TGCAGTGCTAGTATGACTAGGAACACCGGGGAGCTGTTTTTT. Amino acids: CSASMTRNTGELFF.

The V gene is TRBV5-1, the J gene TRBJ2-7; tentatively, D is TRBD1 (5 bases). With 0 bases removed from V and 0 bases from J, the gap between germline ends came to 10 bases. In germline, CDR1 is SGHRS, CDR2 YFSETQ. The CDR3 has 15 residues. For the CDR3, the DNA is TGCGCCAGCAGCTTGGACGGACAAAGCTCCTACGAGCAGTACTTC. It specifies CASSLDGQSSYEQYF.

This clone was picked up one time. The rearrangement links TRBV6-6 to TRBJ2-2; 9 bases agree with TRBD1. CDR3 length: 16 amino acids. V was pared by 2 bases and J by 4 bases, with 5 bases of the junction left unmatched. Germline V gene sequence: CDR1 MNHNY, CDR2 SVGAGI (reference sequence). In nucleotides, the CDR3 is TGTGCCAGCAGTTACGGGGGGACAGGGAGCACCGGGGAGCTGTTTTTT. This encodes CASSYGGTGSTGELFF.

The chain has TRBV12-3 or TRBV12-4 and TRBJ1-2, with TRBD1 identical over 8 bases. The J segment lost 4 bases and the V segment lost 5 bases, leaving 3 bases of the junction unmatched. CDR3 length: 13 residues. CDR3 nucleotide sequence: TGTGCCAGCAGTGAGGACAGGGTCTATGGCTACACCTTC. Protein sequence: CASSEDRVYGYTF.